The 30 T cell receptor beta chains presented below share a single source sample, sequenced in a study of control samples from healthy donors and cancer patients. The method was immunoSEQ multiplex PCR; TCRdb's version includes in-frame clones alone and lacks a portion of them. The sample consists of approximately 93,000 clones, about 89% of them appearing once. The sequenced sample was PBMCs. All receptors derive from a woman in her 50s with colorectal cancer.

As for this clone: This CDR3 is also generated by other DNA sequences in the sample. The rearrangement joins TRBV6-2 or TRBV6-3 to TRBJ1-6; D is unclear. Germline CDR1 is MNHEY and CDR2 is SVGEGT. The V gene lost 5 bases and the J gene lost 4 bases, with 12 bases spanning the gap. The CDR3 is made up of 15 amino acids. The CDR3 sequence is CASSQGLIYNSPLHF. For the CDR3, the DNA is TGTGCCAGCAGTCAAGGATTGATTTATAATTCACCCCTCCACTTT.

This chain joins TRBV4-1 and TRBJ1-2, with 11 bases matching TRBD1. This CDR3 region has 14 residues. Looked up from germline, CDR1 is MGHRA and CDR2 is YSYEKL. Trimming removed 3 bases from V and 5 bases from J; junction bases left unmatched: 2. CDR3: CASSQGTGGYGYTF. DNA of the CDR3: TGCGCCAGCAGCCAGGGGACAGGGGGGTATGGCTACACCTTC.

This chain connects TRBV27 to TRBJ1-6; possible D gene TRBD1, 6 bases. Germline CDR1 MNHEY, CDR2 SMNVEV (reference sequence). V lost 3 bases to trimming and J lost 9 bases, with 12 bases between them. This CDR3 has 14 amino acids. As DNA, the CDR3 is TGTGCCAGCAGTTTCCAAGGACAGCTTTCACCCCTCCACTTT. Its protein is CASSFQGQLSPLHF.

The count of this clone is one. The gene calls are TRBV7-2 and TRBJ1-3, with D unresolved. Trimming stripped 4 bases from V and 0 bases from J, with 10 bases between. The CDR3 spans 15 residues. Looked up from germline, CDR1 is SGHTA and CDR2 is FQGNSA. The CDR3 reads CASSSYQSSGNTIYF. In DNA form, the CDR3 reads TGTGCCAGCAGCTCCTACCAGAGCTCTGGAAACACCATATATTTT.

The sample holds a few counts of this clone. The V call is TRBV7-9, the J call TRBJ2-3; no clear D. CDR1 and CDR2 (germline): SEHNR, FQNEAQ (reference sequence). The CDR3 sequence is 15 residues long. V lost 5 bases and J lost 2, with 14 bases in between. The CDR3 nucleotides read TGTGCCAGCAGCCAAGGTATAAAACCCACAGATACGCAGTATTTT. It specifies CASSQGIKPTDTQYF.

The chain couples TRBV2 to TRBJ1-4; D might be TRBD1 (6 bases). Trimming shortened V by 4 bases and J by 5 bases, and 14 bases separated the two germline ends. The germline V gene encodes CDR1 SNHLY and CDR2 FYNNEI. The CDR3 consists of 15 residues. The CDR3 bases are TGTGCCAGCAGTGGTACAGGGCGAATGAATGAAAAACTGTTTTTT. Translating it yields CASSGTGRMNEKLFF.

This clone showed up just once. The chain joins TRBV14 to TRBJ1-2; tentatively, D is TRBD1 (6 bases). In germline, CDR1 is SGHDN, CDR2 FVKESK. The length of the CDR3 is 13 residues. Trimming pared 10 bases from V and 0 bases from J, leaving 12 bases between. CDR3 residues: CATSTGTNYGYTF. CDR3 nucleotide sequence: TGTGCCACCTCAACAGGGACTAACTATGGCTACACCTTC.

The CDR3 region is CASSVDPGGAKNIQYF. The CDR3 DNA follows: TGTGCCAGCAGCGTAGATCCAGGTGGAGCCAAAAACATTCAGTACTTC. This sequence joins TRBV9 and TRBJ2-4; D is unresolved. The CDR3 is 16 residues long. CDR1 is SGDLS and CDR2 is YYNGEE in the germline V gene. V shed 0 bases and J shed 0 bases, with 10 bases lying between them.

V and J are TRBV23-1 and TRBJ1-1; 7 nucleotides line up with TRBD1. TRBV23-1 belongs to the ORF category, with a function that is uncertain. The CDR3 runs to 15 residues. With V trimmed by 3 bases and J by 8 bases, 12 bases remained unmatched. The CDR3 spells CASSHPDRRVSEAFF. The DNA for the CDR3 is TGCGCCAGCAGTCATCCGGACAGGAGAGTTTCAGAAGCTTTCTTT.

The CDR3 DNA reads as TGCGCCAGCAGCCAAGAGTTTAGACAGGGGGTTGGCTACACCTTC. This encodes CASSQEFRQGVGYTF. The V and J genes are TRBV4-3 and TRBJ1-2, with 9 bases that match TRBD1. There are 15 residues in the CDR3. Germline CDR1 LGHNA, CDR2 YSLEER. Trimming took 0 bases from V and 7 from J; bases not matched to a gene: 6.

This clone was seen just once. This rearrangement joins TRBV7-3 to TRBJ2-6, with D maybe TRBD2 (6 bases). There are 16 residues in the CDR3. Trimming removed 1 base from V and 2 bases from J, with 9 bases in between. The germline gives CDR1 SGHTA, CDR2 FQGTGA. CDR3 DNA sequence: TGTGCCAGCAGCTTAATTTCGGGGGCTGGGGCCAACGTCCTGACTTTC. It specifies CASSLISGAGANVLTF.

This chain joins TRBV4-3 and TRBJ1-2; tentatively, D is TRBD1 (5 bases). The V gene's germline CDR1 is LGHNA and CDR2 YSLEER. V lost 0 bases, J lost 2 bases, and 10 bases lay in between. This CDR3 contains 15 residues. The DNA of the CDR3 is TGCGCCAGCAGCCAAGATCTAGGACAAAACTATGGCTACACCTTC. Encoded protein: CASSQDLGQNYGYTF.

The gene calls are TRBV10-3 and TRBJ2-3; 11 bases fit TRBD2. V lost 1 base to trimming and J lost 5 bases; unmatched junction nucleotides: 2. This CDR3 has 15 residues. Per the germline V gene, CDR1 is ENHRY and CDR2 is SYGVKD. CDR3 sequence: CAISEFTSGGDTQYF. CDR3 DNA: TGTGCCATCAGTGAGTTCACTAGCGGGGGAGATACGCAGTATTTT.

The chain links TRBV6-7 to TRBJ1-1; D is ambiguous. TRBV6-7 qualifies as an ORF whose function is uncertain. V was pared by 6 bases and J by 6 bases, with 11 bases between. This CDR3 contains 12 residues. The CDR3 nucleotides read TGTGCCAGCAGGCGTCGGTTACCTGAAGCTTTCTTT. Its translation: CASRRRLPEAFF.

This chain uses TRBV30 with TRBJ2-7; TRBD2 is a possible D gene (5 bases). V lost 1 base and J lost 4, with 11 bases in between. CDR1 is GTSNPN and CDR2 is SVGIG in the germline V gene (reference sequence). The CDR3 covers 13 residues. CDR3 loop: CAWSAGVAYEQYV. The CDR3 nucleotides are TGTGCCTGGAGTGCCGGGGTTGCTTACGAGCAGTACGTC.

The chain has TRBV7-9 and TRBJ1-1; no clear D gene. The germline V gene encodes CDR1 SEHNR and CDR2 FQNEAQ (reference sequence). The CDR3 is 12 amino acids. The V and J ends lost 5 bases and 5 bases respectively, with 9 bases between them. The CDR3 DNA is TGTGCCAGCAGCGGAGGCGGAACTGAAGCTTTCTTT. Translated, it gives CASSGGGTEAFF.

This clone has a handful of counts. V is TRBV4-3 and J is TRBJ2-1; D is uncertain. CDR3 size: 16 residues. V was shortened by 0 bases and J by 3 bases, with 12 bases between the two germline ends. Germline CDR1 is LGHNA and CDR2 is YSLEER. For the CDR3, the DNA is TGCGCCAGCAGCCAAGATTTTGGCAATAGCTACAATGAGCAGTTCTTC. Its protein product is CASSQDFGNSYNEQFF.

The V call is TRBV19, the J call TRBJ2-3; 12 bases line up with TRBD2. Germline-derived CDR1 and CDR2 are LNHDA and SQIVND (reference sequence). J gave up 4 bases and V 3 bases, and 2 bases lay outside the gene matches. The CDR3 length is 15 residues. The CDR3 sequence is CASSISSGGADTQYF. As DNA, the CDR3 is TGTGCCAGTAGTATCTCTAGCGGGGGGGCAGATACGCAGTATTTT.

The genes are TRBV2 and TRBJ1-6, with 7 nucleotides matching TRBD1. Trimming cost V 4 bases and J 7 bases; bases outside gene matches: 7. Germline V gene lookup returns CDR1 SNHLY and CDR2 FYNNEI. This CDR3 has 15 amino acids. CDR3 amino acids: CASSAPRQGNSPLHF. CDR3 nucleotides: TGTGCCAGCAGTGCACCCCGACAGGGCAATTCACCCCTCCACTTT.

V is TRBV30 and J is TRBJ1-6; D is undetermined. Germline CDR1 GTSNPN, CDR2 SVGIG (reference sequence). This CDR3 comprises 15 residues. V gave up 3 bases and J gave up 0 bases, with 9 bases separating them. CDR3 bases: TGTGCCTGGAGAGGAAAAAGCTCCTATAATTCACCCCTCCACTTT. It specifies CAWRGKSSYNSPLHF.

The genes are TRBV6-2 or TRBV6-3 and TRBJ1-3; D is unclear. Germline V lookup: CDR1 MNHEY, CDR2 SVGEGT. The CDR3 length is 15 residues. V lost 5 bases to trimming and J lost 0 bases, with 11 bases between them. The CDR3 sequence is CASSRPGPSGNTIYF. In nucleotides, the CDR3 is TGTGCCAGCAGTCGCCCGGGCCCCTCTGGAAACACCATATATTTT.

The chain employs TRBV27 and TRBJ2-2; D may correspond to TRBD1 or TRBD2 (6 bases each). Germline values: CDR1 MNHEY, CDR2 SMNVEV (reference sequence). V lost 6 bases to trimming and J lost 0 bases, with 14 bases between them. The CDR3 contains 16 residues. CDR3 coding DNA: TGTGCCAGCAGCAGTCGGGGGCCTTCGAACACCGGGGAGCTGTTTTTT. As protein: CASSSRGPSNTGELFF.

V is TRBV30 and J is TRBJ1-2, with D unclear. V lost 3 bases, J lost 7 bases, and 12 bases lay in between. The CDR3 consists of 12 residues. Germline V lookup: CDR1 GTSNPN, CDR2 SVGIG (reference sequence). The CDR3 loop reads CAWRHLPRGYTF. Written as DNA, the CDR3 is TGTGCCTGGAGACACCTACCCCGTGGCTACACCTTC.

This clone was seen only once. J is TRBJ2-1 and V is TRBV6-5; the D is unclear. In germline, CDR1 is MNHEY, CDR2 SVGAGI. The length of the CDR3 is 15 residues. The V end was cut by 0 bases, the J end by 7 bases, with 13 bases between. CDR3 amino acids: CASSYSIAPENEQFF. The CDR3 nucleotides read TGTGCCAGCAGTTACTCGATTGCCCCGGAGAATGAGCAGTTCTTC.

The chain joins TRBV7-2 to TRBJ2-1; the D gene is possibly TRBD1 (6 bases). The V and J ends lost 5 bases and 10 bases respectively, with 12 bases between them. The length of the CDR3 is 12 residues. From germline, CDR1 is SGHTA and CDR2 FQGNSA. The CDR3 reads CASSKTGFEQFF. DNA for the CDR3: TGTGCCAGCAGCAAAACAGGGTTCGAGCAGTTCTTC.

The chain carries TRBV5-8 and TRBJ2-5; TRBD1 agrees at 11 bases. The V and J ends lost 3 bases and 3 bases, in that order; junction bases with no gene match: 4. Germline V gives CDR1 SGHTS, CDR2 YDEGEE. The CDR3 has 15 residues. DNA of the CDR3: TGTGCCAGCAGCTCCAGGACAGGGGGCGAAGAGACCCAGTACTTC. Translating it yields CASSSRTGGEETQYF.

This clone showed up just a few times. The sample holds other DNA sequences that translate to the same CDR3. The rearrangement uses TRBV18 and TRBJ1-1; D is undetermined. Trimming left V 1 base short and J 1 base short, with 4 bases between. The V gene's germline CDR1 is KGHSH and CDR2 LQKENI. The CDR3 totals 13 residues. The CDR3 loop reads CASSPQGNTEAFF. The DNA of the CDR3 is TGTGCCAGCTCACCACAGGGGAACACTGAAGCTTTCTTT.

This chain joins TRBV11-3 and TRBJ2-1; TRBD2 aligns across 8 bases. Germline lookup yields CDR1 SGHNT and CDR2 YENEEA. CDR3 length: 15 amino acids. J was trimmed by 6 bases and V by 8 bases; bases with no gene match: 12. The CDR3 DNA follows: TGTGCCAGCTTAAAACTCCCGGGACTAGGCAATGAGCAGTTCTTC. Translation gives CASLKLPGLGNEQFF.

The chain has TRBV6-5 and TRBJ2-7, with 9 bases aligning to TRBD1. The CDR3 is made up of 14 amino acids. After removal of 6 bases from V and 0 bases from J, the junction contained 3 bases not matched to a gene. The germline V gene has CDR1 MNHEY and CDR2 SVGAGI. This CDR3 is CASRRQGGSYEQYV. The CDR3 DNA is TGTGCCAGCAGAAGACAGGGGGGCTCCTACGAGCAGTACGTC.

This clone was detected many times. CDR3 loop: CASSLVSGSEQFF. CDR3 DNA: TGTGCCAGCAGCTTAGTATCGGGTAGTGAGCAGTTCTTC. The genes are TRBV7-2 and TRBJ2-1, with unresolved D. CDR3 length: 13 residues. CDR1 SGHTA and CDR2 FQGNSA come from the germline V gene. V was shortened by 1 base and J by 9 bases, with 10 bases between the two germline ends.